This T cell receptor beta chain appears in the sequencing data of a study of T cells in localized non-small cell lung cancer. Study outcomes and limitations: Heterogeneity remains possible because sequencing was limited to only one tumor region. A median of around 60 of the top 100 tumor clones appeared in adjacent lung, which was paired and uninvolved.

CDR3 length equals 16 residues. The germline CDR1 and CDR2 sequences are MDHEN and SYDVKM. V lost 5 bases and J lost 4; bases outside the gene matches: 11. TCRdb's table, derived via immunoSEQ multiplex PCR, lists solely in-frame clones and lacks some. Counted here are about 33,000 clones, around 86% occurring once; the ten biggest clones make up less than 5.5%. Regarding this clone: Its cognate antigen is unknown.

The rearrangement uses TRBV28 and TRBJ1-5, with 7 bases matching TRBD1. The sample here was peripheral blood, taken before any cancer treatment. The source is a male donor aged 60 or over with stage III lung adenocarcinoma. The CDR3 DNA is TGTGCCAGCAGTCCCCTTCGGACAGGAATTAATCAGCCCCAGCATTTT. It encodes CASSPLRTGINQPQHF.